The 21 T cell receptor beta chains below come from one sample, sequenced in a study of cytotoxic CD8 clonotypes in ibrutinib-treated CLL. TCRdb's table, derived via immunoSEQ multiplex PCR, lists solely in-frame clones and lacks some. Of approximately 84,000 clones in the sample, roughly 80% were seen once. The sample was PBMCs, taken after 12 months of ibrutinib treatment. Source of these receptors: a human donor with chronic lymphocytic leukemia.

In regard to this clone: The junction and the germline gene differ at one end; a read error may be behind it. This chain joins TRBV6-1 and TRBJ2-7; D not resolved. Germline V gene data show CDR1 as MNHNS and CDR2 as SASEGT. This CDR3 has 10 residues. The CDR3 bases are TGTGCCAGCGGTGACTACGAGCAGTACTTC. Amino acid sequence: CASGDYEQYF.

The chain combines TRBV2 with TRBJ2-1, with 9 bases lining up with TRBD1. The CDR3 contains 16 residues. Germline loops: CDR1 SNHLY, CDR2 FYNNEI. Germline trimming cut 7 bases from V and 2 bases from J; bases unmatched to any gene: 9. CDR3 amino acids: CASMGPGQGTYNEQFF. Written as DNA, the CDR3 is TGTGCCAGCATGGGACCGGGACAGGGAACCTACAATGAGCAGTTCTTC.

The chain recombines TRBV6-6 with TRBJ2-3; D possibly corresponds to TRBD1 (5 bases). The CDR3 spans 16 residues. V lost 7 bases and J lost 1, with 18 bases in between. The germline V gene has CDR1 MNHNY and CDR2 SVGAGI (reference sequence). The CDR3 region is CASTRDLGVGTDTQYF. CDR3 DNA: TGTGCCAGCACCCGAGACCTAGGGGTGGGCACAGATACGCAGTATTTT.

The chain has TRBV2 and TRBJ2-2; D is possibly TRBD1 (5 bases). CDR1 and CDR2 from the germline V gene are SNHLY and FYNNEI. This CDR3 has 12 residues. The V end was cut by 10 bases, the J end by 6 bases, with 12 bases between. In DNA form, the CDR3 reads TGTGCCACCGCATGGGGCCCCGGGGAGCTGTTTTTT. Translated, it gives CATAWGPGELFF.

The chain is built from TRBV28 and TRBJ2-1; D unresolved. The CDR3 loop spans 12 amino acids. Trimming took 6 bases from V and 9 from J, leaving 12 bases between them. From germline, CDR1 is MDHEN and CDR2 SYDVKM. As DNA, the CDR3 is TGTGCCAGCAGGACCCTTGGGGTTGAGCAGTTCTTC. It specifies CASRTLGVEQFF.

The chain uses TRBV11-3 and TRBJ1-1; D call uncertain. Germline CDR1 reads SGHNT; CDR2 reads YENEEA. This CDR3 contains 14 residues. With 0 bases removed from V and 2 bases from J, the gap between germline ends came to 7 bases. Here the CDR3 reads CASSLDSANTEAFF. The CDR3 nucleotides read TGTGCCAGCAGCTTAGACAGCGCTAACACTGAAGCTTTCTTT.

The chain recombines TRBV5-6 with TRBJ1-5, with D unresolved. Trimming removed 3 bases from V and 2 bases from J, with 21 bases in between. Germline CDR1 and CDR2: SGHDT and YYEEEE. The CDR3 runs to 18 residues. The CDR3 spells CASSSSRKGAGGNQPQHF. As DNA, the CDR3 is TGTGCCAGCAGCTCATCCCGGAAGGGTGCGGGTGGCAATCAGCCCCAGCATTTT.

This chain joins TRBV5-1 and TRBJ2-7; 7 bases are shared with TRBD1. The length of the CDR3 is 13 residues. V was pared by 4 bases and J by 4 bases, with 5 bases of the junction left unmatched. Germline V gives CDR1 SGHRS, CDR2 YFSETQ. The CDR3 sequence: CASSKPQGYEQYF. The DNA of the CDR3 is TGCGCCAGCAGCAAACCACAGGGGTACGAGCAGTACTTC.

This chain links TRBV6-1 with TRBJ1-2; tentative D call: TRBD1 (5 bases). The V end lost 3 bases, the J end lost 2 bases, and 7 bases lay between the germline ends. Per the germline V gene, CDR1 is MNHNS and CDR2 is SASEGT. The CDR3 has 13 residues. For the CDR3, the DNA is TGTGCCAGCAGTGACTCAGGGAACTATGGCTACACCTTC. Translating it yields CASSDSGNYGYTF.

Only one count was recorded for this clone. The genes are TRBV10-3 and TRBJ2-3; no definite D call. Germline CDR1 and CDR2: ENHRY and SYGVKD. The CDR3 totals 15 residues. Trimming cost V 4 bases and J 0 bases, with 11 bases left between them. The CDR3 DNA reads TGTGCCATCAGTGGCGGCGCGACTAGCACAGATACGCAGTATTTT. Its protein is CAISGGATSTDTQYF.

The chain employs TRBV7-8 and TRBJ1-2; no clear D. The CDR3 length is 12 residues. The germline CDR1 and CDR2 sequences are SGHVS and FQNEAQ. The V and J ends lost 7 bases and 5 bases respectively, with 11 bases between them. CDR3 nucleotides: TGTGCCAGCACCCCCTTGCGTTATGGCTACACCTTC. This gives the protein CASTPLRYGYTF.

The CDR3 DNA sequence: TGTGCCAGCAGCTTGTGGCAGCAAGGCGGGCAGCCCCAGCATTTT. Translation: CASSLWQQGGQPQHF. The chain carries TRBV5-6 and TRBJ1-5; no clear D. Germline CDR1 and CDR2: SGHDT and YYEEEE. The V and J ends lost 1 base and 7 bases respectively, with 15 bases between them. The CDR3 has 15 amino acids.

V usage is TRBV6-4 and J usage is TRBJ2-4, with D perhaps matching TRBD1 (5 bases). The length of the CDR3 is 15 residues. Germline assignment: CDR1 MRHNA and CDR2 SNTAGT. Between the trimmed V and J ends, which lost 9 bases and 5 bases, there was a span of 20 bases. The chain's CDR3 is CARRDQGRIQNIQYF. In DNA, the CDR3 is TGTGCCAGAAGAGACCAGGGCAGGATCCAAAACATTCAGTACTTC.

The chain links TRBV7-8 to TRBJ1-2; 7 bases agree with TRBD1. Germline V gene data show CDR1 as SGHVS and CDR2 as FQNEAQ. The V segment lost 5 bases and the J segment 5 bases; nucleotides outside the gene matches: 20. The CDR3 consists of 18 residues. The CDR3 bases are TGTGCCAGCAGCGTCCTTACAGGGGCTCACCTTGGGGTATATGGCTACACCTTC. It specifies CASSVLTGAHLGVYGYTF. The whole variable domain, remainder taken from reference TRBV7-8 and TRBJ1-2, is GAGVSQSPRYKVAKRGQDVALRCDPISGHVSLFWYQQALGQGPEFLTYFQNEAQLDKSGLPSDRFFAERPEGSVSTLKIQRTQQEDSAVYLCASSVLTGAHLGVYGYTFGSGTRLTVV.

The chain is built from TRBV5-5 and TRBJ2-2; D is perhaps TRBD1 (6 bases). The germline V gene encodes CDR1 SGHKS and CDR2 YYEKEE (reference sequence). This CDR3 has 16 residues. Between the trimmed V and J ends, which lost 4 bases and 4 bases, there was a span of 17 bases. CDR3 loop: CASSPPGAGATGELFF. DNA of the CDR3: TGTGCCAGCAGCCCCCCCGGGGCAGGGGCCACCGGGGAGCTGTTTTTT. The entire variable domain, with the rest obtained from reference TRBV5-5 and TRBJ2-2, is as follows: DAGVTQSPTHLIKTRGQQVTLRCSPISGHKSVSWYQQVLGQGPQFIFQYYEKEERGRGNFPDRFSARQFPNYSSELNVNALLLGDSALYLCASSPPGAGATGELFFGEGSRLTVL.

This rearrangement joins TRBV7-2 to TRBJ1-2; weak D call: TRBD1 (5 bases). Trimming pared 8 bases from V and 3 bases from J, leaving 13 bases between. This CDR3 is built from 13 residues. Germline CDR1 is SGHTA and CDR2 is FQGNSA. CDR3 in amino acids: CASGLWGDYGYTF. In DNA form, the CDR3 reads TGTGCCAGCGGCCTGTGGGGGGACTATGGCTACACCTTC.

The rearrangement uses TRBV7-9 and TRBJ1-1, with D unresolved. Trimming removed 6 bases at V and 7 bases at J, with 9 bases between. The germline V gene has CDR1 SEHNR and CDR2 FQNEAQ (reference sequence). The length of the CDR3 is 11 residues. CDR3 nucleotides: TGTGCCAGCAGGGTATTGGGTGAAGCTTTCTTT. Amino acid sequence: CASRVLGEAFF. The whole variable domain, filled in from reference TRBV7-9 and TRBJ1-1, reads DTGVSQNPRHKITKRGQNVTFRCDPISEHNRLYWYRQTLGQGPEFLTYFQNEAQLEKSRLLSDRFSAERPKGSFSTLEIQRTEQGDSAMYLCASRVLGEAFFGQGTRLTVV.

V usage is TRBV10-3 and J usage is TRBJ1-1; 11 bases are shared with TRBD1. CDR1 is ENHRY, CDR2 SYGVKD, per germline. The CDR3 totals 13 residues. J gave up 1 base and V 10 bases, and 2 bases lay outside the gene matches. As DNA, the CDR3 is TGTGCCACCGGGACAGGGGGGAACACTGAAGCTTTCTTT. Its translation is CATGTGGNTEAFF.

The rearrangement links TRBV5-1 to TRBJ2-1; a possible D gene is TRBD1 (5 bases). Looked up from germline, CDR1 is SGHRS and CDR2 is YFSETQ. The V end lost 5 bases, the J end lost 6 bases, and 12 bases lay between the germline ends. The CDR3 is 13 residues long. CDR3 region: CASRVQERNEQFF. The CDR3 DNA reads TGCGCCAGCAGAGTACAGGAACGCAATGAGCAGTTCTTC.

The chain links TRBV9 to TRBJ2-2; D is unresolved. Deletions cut 1 base from V and 0 bases from J, with 13 bases between. The CDR3 runs to 17 residues. The germline V gene encodes CDR1 SGDLS and CDR2 YYNGEE. CDR3 amino acids: CASSVLAWATNTGELFF. CDR3 nucleotides: TGTGCCAGCAGCGTACTGGCGTGGGCAACGAACACCGGGGAGCTGTTTTTT.

This chain uses TRBV4-2 with TRBJ2-7; 9 bases are shared with TRBD1. J lost 5 bases, V lost 4 bases, and 6 bases had no gene match. Germline V gene lookup returns CDR1 LGHNA and CDR2 YNFKEQ. CDR3 length: 14 amino acids. The CDR3 sequence: CASSRGTGPDEQYF. The CDR3 coding sequence is TGTGCCAGCAGCCGAGGGACAGGGCCTGACGAGCAGTACTTC.